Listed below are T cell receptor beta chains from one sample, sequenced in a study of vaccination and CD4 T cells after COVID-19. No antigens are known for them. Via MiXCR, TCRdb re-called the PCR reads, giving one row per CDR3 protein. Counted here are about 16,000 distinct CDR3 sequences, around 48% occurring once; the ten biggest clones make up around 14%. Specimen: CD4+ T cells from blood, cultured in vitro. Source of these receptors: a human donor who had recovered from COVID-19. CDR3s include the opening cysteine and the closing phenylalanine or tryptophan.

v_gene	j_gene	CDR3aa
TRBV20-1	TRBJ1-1	CSASRAENTEAFF
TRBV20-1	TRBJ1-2	CSAPPGYTF
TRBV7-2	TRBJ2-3	CASSADPDTQYF
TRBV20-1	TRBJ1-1	CSATRPSALRTEAFF
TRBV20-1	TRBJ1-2	CSAVEGANYGYTF
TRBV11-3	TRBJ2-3	CASSRRAGYTDTQYF
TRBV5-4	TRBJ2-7	CASSLNRGFSYEQYF
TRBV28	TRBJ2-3	CASSFRAGGTDTQYF
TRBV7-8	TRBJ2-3	CASSGTSLDTQYF
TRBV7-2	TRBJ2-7	CASSSATSPPIYEQYF
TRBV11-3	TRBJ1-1	CASGGASTEAFF
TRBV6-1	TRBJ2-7	CASSTPSGRAGEQYF
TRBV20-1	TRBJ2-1	CSAGARKTYNEQFF
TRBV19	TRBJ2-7	CASRTDSENEQYF
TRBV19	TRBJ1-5	CASSWGDTYSNQPQHF
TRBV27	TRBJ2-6	CASNRNSGANVLTF
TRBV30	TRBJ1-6	CAWSVPGTGSRSPLHF
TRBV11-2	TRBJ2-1	CASSLEIGPGEQFF